What follows are 21 T cell receptor beta chains derived from one specimen sequenced in a study of spatial heterogeneity in lung cancer. Regarding time point: sample taken at primary tumor resection. TCRdb processed the 5' RACE reads anew with MiXCR; each CDR3 protein has one entry. The sample records 7,000 to 8,500 distinct CDR3 sequences, 15% to 19% being singletons. The source was normal lung tissue next to the tumor, collected at surgery. These receptors were obtained from a male donor with early-stage non-small cell lung cancer.

At least ten counts were recorded for this clonotype. The gene calls are TRBV20-1 and TRBJ2-2; no clear D gene. This CDR3 contains 14 residues. V lost 6 bases, J lost 5 bases, and 16 bases lay in between. Looked up from germline, CDR1 is DFQATT and CDR2 is SNEGSKA (reference sequence). This CDR3 reads CSALPGSLTGELFF. CDR3 DNA: TGCAGTGCCCTGCCCGGCAGCCTAACCGGGGAGCTGTTTTTT.

Within the sample, this clonotype is large. V usage is TRBV20-1 and J usage is TRBJ2-7; no firm D call. Germline assignment: CDR1 DFQATT and CDR2 SNEGSKA (reference sequence). V was cut by 3 bases and J by 6 bases, with 21 bases left in between. The CDR3 spans 15 residues. The CDR3 spells CSASKSVSKHFEQYF. The CDR3, as DNA: TGCAGTGCTAGTAAAAGCGTCAGTAAACATTTCGAGCAGTACTTC.

V is TRBV29-1 and J is TRBJ2-7; perhaps TRBD1 as D (7 bases). V was cut by 4 bases and J by 6 bases, with 13 bases left in between. The CDR3 length is 12 residues. Per the germline V gene, CDR1 is SQVTM and CDR2 is ANQGSEA. The CDR3 DNA is TGCAGCGTTGGCGGGCAGGGGGGCGAGCAGTACTTC. This gives the protein CSVGGQGGEQYF.

V usage is TRBV29-1 and J usage is TRBJ2-3; D not certain. Germline V gene lookup returns CDR1 SQVTM and CDR2 ANQGSEA. The CDR3 contains 13 residues. The V end lost 6 bases, the J end lost 0 bases, and 10 bases lay between the germline ends. This CDR3 is CSVSSHSTDTQYF. In DNA, the CDR3 is TGCAGCGTCAGCTCCCATAGCACAGATACGCAGTATTTT.

This clonotype was found many times. The V gene is TRBV6-1, the J gene TRBJ2-2, with TRBD1 as a possible D gene (6 bases). Germline CDR1 reads MNHNS; CDR2 reads SASEGT. This CDR3 has 15 residues. V lost 6 bases to trimming and J lost 6 bases, with 17 bases between them. CDR3 DNA: TGTGCCAGCAGCTTTAAACAGGGAATGGCCGGGGAGCTGTTTTTT. As protein: CASSFKQGMAGELFF.

This clonotype was observed a few times. The rearrangement links TRBV5-6 to TRBJ1-2, with D hard to call. The CDR3 totals 13 residues. Germline V CDR1 and CDR2: SGHDT, YYEEEE. Trimming pared 4 bases from V and 4 bases from J, leaving 11 bases between. CDR3 loop: CASSRPGGYGYTF. For the CDR3, the DNA is TGTGCCAGCAGCCGTCCGGGCGGCTATGGCTACACCTTC. The full variable domain, completed using reference TRBV5-6 and TRBJ1-2, is DAGVTQSPTHLIKTRGQQVTLRCSPKSGHDTVSWYQQALGQGPQFIFQYYEEEERQRGNFPDRFSGHQFPNYSSELNVNALLLGDSALYLCASSRPGGYGYTFGSGTRLTVV.

This clonotype is termed medium-sized. The chain uses TRBV6-1 and TRBJ2-7; D call uncertain. From germline, CDR1 is MNHNS and CDR2 SASEGT. The CDR3 totals 13 residues. Trimming cost V 3 bases and J 5 bases, with 11 bases left between them. CDR3 loop: CASSDIVTNEQYF. The DNA of the CDR3 is TGTGCCAGCAGTGATATTGTCACGAACGAGCAGTACTTC.

The J gene is TRBJ2-1, the V gene TRBV27, with no clear D. This CDR3 spans 13 amino acids. The germline gives CDR1 MNHEY, CDR2 SMNVEV (reference sequence). V shed 3 bases and J shed 6 bases, with 9 bases lying between them. Here the CDR3 reads CASSFTNSNEQFF. Here the CDR3 DNA reads TGTGCCAGCAGTTTTACCAACTCCAATGAGCAGTTCTTC.

By frequency in the sample, this clonotype is medium-sized. The rearrangement joins TRBV20-1 to TRBJ2-3; perhaps TRBD2 as D (6 bases). V was clipped by 0 bases and J by 2 bases, with 12 bases between them. CDR1 and CDR2 (germline): DFQATT, SNEGSKA (reference sequence). CDR3 length: 15 residues. The CDR3 sequence is CSARDLRGNTDTQYF. As DNA, the CDR3 is TGCAGTGCTAGAGATCTCCGGGGGAACACAGATACGCAGTATTTT.

This rearrangement joins TRBV20-1 to TRBJ2-7; 14 bases map to TRBD2. Trimming cost V 0 bases and J 4 bases; bases outside gene matches: 5. This CDR3 contains 16 residues. The germline gives CDR1 DFQATT, CDR2 SNEGSKA (reference sequence). CDR3 in amino acids: CSARDGTSGSLYEQYF. The CDR3 DNA sequence: TGCAGTGCTAGAGATGGGACTAGCGGGAGTCTATACGAGCAGTACTTC.

This clonotype was seen only a few times. The chain couples TRBV12-3 or TRBV12-4 to TRBJ2-2, with D unclear. Trimming removed 2 bases at V and 4 bases at J, with 8 bases between. The CDR3 consists of 14 residues. In DNA form, the CDR3 reads TGTGCCAGCAGTTTATCTAGAACCACCGGGGAGCTGTTTTTT. Amino acid sequence: CASSLSRTTGELFF.

This clonotype was observed at least ten times. The rearrangement links TRBV20-1 to TRBJ2-7; D possibly corresponds to TRBD2 (6 bases). Trimming stripped 3 bases from V and 3 bases from J, with 12 bases between. This CDR3 is 13 amino acids long. From germline, CDR1 is DFQATT and CDR2 SNEGSKA (reference sequence). CDR3: CSASRDLLYEQYF. The CDR3, as DNA: TGCAGTGCTAGCCGGGACTTACTCTACGAGCAGTACTTC.

The chain couples TRBV20-1 to TRBJ2-7; 13 positions agree with TRBD2. This CDR3 contains 21 residues. With 2 bases clipped from V and 1 base from J, the junction kept 20 bases outside the gene matches. Germline loops: CDR1 DFQATT, CDR2 SNEGSKA (reference sequence). CDR3 sequence: CSARTGARTSGGSYLSYEQYF. The CDR3 DNA is TGCAGTGCTAGAACAGGGGCTCGGACTAGCGGGGGTTCTTACTTATCCTACGAGCAGTACTTC.

This clonotype was detected a few times. The chain joins TRBV7-2 to TRBJ1-1; TRBD1 is a possible D gene (5 bases). The CDR3 runs 13 residues. V lost 5 bases and J 7 bases, leaving 14 bases between the germline ends. From germline, CDR1 is SGHTA and CDR2 FQGNSA. This CDR3 reads CASSPNDQGEAFF. The CDR3 DNA reads as TGTGCCAGCAGCCCGAACGATCAGGGTGAAGCTTTCTTT. Using reference TRBV7-2 and TRBJ1-1 for the parts outside the CDR3, the full variable domain is GAGVSQSPSNKVTEKGKDVELRCDPISGHTALYWYRQSLGQGLEFLIYFQGNSAPDKSGLPSDRFSAERTGGSVSTLTIQRTQQEDSAVYLCASSPNDQGEAFFGQGTRLTVV.

In its sample, this clonotype was seen once. The J gene is TRBJ1-4, the V gene TRBV10-3; TRBD1 might be the D (5 bases). CDR1 and CDR2 from the germline V gene are ENHRY and SYGVKD. The CDR3 contains 13 residues. The V gene lost 6 bases and the J gene lost 8 bases, with 13 bases spanning the gap. The CDR3 reads CAISSRRGEKLFF. The CDR3 nucleotides are TGTGCCATCAGCAGTAGAAGGGGCGAAAAACTGTTTTTT.

This chain uses TRBV5-1 with TRBJ2-7, with 7 bases fitting TRBD2. CDR3 length: 14 residues. Trimming at V came to 4 bases and at J to 0 bases, leaving 4 bases not matched to a gene. CDR1 is SGHRS and CDR2 is YFSETQ in the germline V gene. CDR3: CASSGRGNSYEQYF. The CDR3 DNA reads TGCGCCAGCAGCGGGAGGGGTAACTCCTACGAGCAGTACTTC.

In the case of this clonotype: The junction departs from the called germline gene at one end, perhaps through a read error. The chain couples TRBV5-1 to TRBJ2-7, with a tentative D call TRBD2 (5 bases). The CDR3 contains 15 residues. Germline V gives CDR1 SGHRS, CDR2 YFSETQ. CDR3 bases: TGCGTCAGCAGCTTGGCGGGTACATTGACGAACGAGCAGTACTTC. The encoded protein is CVSSLAGTLTNEQYF. Looking up the rest from reference TRBV5-1 and TRBJ2-7 gives the full variable domain: KAGVTQTPRYLIKTRGQQVTLSCSPISGHRSVSWYQQTPGQGLQFLFEYFSETQRNKGNFPGRFSGRQFSNSRSEMNVSTLELGDSALYLCVSSLAGTLTNEQYFGPGTRLTVT.

This rearrangement joins TRBV5-1 to TRBJ2-5, with 15 bases matching TRBD2. J lost 5 bases, V lost 3 bases, and 14 bases had no gene match. The germline V gene has CDR1 SGHRS and CDR2 YFSETQ. This CDR3 has 19 amino acids. The chain's CDR3 is CASSSGGLAGGDARETQYF. The CDR3 DNA follows: TGCGCCAGCAGCTCAGGAGGACTAGCGGGAGGGGACGCCAGGGAGACCCAGTACTTC.

In its sample, this clonotype ranks as medium-sized. V is TRBV29-1 and J is TRBJ1-1, with D perhaps matching TRBD1 (6 bases). Trimming shortened V by 5 bases and J by 3 bases, and 19 bases separated the two germline ends. The germline V gene has CDR1 SQVTM and CDR2 ANQGSEA. The CDR3 length is 15 residues. The CDR3 DNA reads TGCAGCGTTCCTCTGACGGGGGCGCGGGACACTGAAGCTTTCTTT. Translation: CSVPLTGARDTEAFF.

This sequence joins TRBV2 and TRBJ2-6; D remains ambiguous. CDR3 length equals 15 residues. The germline CDR1 and CDR2 sequences are SNHLY and FYNNEI. Trimming took off 0 bases at V and 0 bases at J, with 3 bases between the two ends. The CDR3 coding sequence is TGTGCCAGCAGTGAAGCTTACTCTGGGGCCAACGTCCTGACTTTC. This sequence encodes CASSEAYSGANVLTF.

The chain couples TRBV2 to TRBJ1-2; D not resolved. This CDR3 has 12 residues. With 2 bases removed from V and 5 bases from J, the gap between germline ends came to 6 bases. Germline-derived CDR1 and CDR2 are SNHLY and FYNNEI. The CDR3 sequence is CASSESLYGYTF. The CDR3 coding sequence is TGTGCCAGCAGTGAAAGCTTGTATGGCTACACCTTC.